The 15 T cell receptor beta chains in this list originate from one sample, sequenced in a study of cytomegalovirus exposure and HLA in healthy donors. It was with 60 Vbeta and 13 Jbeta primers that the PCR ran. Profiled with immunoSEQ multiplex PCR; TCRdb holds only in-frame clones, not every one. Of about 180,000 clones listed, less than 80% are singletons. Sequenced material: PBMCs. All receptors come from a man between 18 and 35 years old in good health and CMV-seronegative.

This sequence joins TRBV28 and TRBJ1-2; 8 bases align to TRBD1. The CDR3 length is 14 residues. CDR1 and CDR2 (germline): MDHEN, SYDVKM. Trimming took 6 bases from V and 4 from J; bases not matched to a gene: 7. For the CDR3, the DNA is TGTGCCAGCAGAATACGACAGGGGACCTATGGCTACACCTTC. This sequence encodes CASRIRQGTYGYTF.

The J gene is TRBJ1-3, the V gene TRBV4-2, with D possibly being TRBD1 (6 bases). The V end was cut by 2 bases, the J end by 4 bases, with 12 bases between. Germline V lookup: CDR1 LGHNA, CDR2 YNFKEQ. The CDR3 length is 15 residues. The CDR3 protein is CASSQQGGGGNTIYF. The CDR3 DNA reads TGTGCCAGCAGCCAACAAGGGGGGGGCGGAAACACCATATATTTT.

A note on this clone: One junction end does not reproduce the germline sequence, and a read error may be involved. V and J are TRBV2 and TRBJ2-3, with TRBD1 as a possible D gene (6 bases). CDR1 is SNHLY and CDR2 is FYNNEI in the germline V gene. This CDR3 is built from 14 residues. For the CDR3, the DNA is TGTGCCGGCAGATACAGGGCTGGCACAGATACGCAGTATTTT. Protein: CAGRYRAGTDTQYF.

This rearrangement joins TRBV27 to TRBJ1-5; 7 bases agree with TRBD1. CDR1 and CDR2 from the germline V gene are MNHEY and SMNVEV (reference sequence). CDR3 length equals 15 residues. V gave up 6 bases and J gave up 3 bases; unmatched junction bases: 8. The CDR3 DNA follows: TGTGCCAGCAGCCCGACAGGGCTACCCAATCAGCCCCAGCATTTT. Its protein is CASSPTGLPNQPQHF.

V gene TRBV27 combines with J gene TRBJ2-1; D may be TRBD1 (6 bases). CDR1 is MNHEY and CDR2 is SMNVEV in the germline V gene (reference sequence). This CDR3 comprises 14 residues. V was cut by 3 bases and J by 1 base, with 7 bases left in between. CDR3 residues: CASSLTGSYNEQFF. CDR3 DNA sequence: TGTGCCAGCAGTTTGACAGGTTCCTACAATGAGCAGTTCTTC.

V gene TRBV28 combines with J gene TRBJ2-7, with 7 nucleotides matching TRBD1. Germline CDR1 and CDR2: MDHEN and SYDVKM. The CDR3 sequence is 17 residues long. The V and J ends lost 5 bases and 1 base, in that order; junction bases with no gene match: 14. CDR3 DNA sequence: TGTGCCAGCAGTCAATACGAGTGGGACAGCGGATCCTACGAGCAGTACTTC. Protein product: CASSQYEWDSGSYEQYF.

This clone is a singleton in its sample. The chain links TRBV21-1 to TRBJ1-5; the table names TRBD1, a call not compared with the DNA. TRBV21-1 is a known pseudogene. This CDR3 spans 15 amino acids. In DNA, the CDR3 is TGTGCCAGCAGCCCGGACAGGGAGGAAGATCAGCCCCAGCATTTT. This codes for CASSPDREEDQPQHF.

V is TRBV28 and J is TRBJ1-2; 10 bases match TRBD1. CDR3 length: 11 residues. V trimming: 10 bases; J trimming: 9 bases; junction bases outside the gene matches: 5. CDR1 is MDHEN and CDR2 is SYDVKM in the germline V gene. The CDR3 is CATDRGPRYTF. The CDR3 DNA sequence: TGTGCCACCGACAGGGGGCCTCGCTACACCTTC.

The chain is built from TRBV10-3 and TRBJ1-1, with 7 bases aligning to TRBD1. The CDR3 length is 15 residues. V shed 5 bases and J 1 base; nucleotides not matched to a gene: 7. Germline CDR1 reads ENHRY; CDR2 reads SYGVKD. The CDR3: CAISNWDRQNTEAFF. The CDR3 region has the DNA TGTGCCATCAGTAACTGGGACAGACAGAACACTGAAGCTTTCTTT.

The CDR3 here is CASSIDGGRVVPAFF. DNA for the CDR3: TGTGCCAGTAGTATCGATGGGGGCAGGGTGGTCCCAGCTTTCTTT. The gene calls are TRBV19 and TRBJ1-1; weak D call: TRBD1 (6 bases). The ends were cut back, 3 bases at V and 10 bases at J, with 21 bases in the middle. The germline V gene has CDR1 LNHDA and CDR2 SQIVND (reference sequence). The CDR3 extends over 15 amino acids.

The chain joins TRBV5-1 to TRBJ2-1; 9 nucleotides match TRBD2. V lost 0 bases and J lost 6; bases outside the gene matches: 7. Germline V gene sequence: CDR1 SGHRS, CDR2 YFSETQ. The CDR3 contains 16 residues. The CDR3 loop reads CASSLAGTSWGNEQFF. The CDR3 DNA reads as TGCGCCAGCAGCTTGGCCGGGACTAGCTGGGGCAATGAGCAGTTCTTC.

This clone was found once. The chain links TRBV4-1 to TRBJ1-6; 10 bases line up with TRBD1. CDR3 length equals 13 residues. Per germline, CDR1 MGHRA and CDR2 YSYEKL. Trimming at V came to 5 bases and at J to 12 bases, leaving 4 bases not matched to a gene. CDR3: CASSATGGGPLHF. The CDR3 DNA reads TGCGCCAGCAGCGCGACAGGGGGCGGACCCCTCCACTTT.

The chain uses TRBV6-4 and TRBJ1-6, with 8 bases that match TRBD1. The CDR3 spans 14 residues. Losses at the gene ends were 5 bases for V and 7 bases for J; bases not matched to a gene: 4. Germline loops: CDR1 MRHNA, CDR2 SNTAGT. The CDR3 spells CASSHRGGNSPLHF. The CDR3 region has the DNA TGTGCCAGCAGTCACAGGGGGGGGAATTCACCCCTCCACTTT.

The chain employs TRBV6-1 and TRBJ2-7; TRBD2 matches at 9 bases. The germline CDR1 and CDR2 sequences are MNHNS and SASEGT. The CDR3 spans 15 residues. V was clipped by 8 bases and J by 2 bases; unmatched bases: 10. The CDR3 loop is CASQTGSSGAYEQYF. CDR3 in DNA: TGTGCCAGCCAGACGGGATCTAGCGGGGCCTACGAGCAGTACTTC.

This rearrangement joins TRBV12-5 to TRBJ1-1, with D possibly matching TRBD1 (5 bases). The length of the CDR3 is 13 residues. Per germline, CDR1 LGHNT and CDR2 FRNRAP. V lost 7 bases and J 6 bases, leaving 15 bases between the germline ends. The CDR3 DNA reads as TGTGCTAGTGCCCTTAGTGGGGCCGCTGAAGCTTTCTTT. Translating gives CASALSGAAEAFF.